This TCR beta chain was identified during a study of blood T cells in healthy people across ages. Study observations and caveats: Naive and antigen-experienced cells were not separated, limiting conclusive comparison.

This clonotype was observed many times. Its cognate antigen is unknown. CDR3 length equals 16 residues. V shed 1 base and J 4 bases; nucleotides not matched to a gene: 10. The germline V gene has CDR1 LNHNV and CDR2 YYDKDF (reference sequence). The use of a sample-barcoded 5' primer and a J-beta primer mix characterized a second PCR of about 7 to 12 cycles. TCRdb re-analysed the 5' RACE reads in MiXCR, keeping a single row per CDR3 protein. This sample has more than 750,000 distinct CDR3 sequences, with under 35% found just once. The same specimen was also included in a second study, on T cells of mothers and their children.

This chain connects TRBV15 to TRBJ2-7; 7 bases agree with TRBD1. Sequencing used blood. The origin of this receptor is a woman aged 40 to 49 in good health. The CDR3 sequence is CATSRADRAFGYEQYF. CDR3 nucleotides: TGTGCCACCAGCAGAGCCGACAGGGCTTTTGGTTACGAGCAGTACTTC.